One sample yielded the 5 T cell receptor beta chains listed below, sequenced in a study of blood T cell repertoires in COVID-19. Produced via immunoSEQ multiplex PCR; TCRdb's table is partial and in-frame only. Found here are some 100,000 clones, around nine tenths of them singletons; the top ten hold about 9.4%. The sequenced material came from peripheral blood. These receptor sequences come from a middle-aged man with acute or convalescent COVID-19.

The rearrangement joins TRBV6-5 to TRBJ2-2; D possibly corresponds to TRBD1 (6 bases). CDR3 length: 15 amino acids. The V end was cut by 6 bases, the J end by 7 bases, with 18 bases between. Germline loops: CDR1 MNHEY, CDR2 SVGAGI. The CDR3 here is CASRKTVLGGGELFF. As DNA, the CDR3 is TGTGCCAGCAGAAAGACAGTCCTAGGGGGCGGGGAGCTGTTTTTT.

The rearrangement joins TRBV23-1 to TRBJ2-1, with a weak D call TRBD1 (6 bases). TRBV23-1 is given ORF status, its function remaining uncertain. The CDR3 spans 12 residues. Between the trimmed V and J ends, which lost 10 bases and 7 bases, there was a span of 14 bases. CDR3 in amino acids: CAIRDTPNEQFF. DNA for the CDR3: TGCGCCATACGGGACACGCCGAATGAGCAGTTCTTC.

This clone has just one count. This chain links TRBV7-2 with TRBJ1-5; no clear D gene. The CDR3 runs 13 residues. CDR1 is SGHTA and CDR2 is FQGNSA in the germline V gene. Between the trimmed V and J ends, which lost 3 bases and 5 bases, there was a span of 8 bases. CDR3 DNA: TGTGCCAGCAGCTTCATGGGCGATCAGCCCCAGCATTTT. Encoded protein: CASSFMGDQPQHF.

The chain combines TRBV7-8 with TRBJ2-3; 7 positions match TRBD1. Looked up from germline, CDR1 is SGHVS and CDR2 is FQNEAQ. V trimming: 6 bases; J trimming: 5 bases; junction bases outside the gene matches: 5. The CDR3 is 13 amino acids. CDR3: CASSLQGLDTQYF. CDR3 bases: TGTGCCAGCAGTTTACAGGGGTTAGATACGCAGTATTTT.

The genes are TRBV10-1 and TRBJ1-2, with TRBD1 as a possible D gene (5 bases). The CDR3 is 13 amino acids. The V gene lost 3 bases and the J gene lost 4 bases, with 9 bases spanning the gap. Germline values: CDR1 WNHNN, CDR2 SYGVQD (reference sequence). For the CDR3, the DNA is TGCGCCAGCAGTGATGACAGAATCTATGGCTACACCTTC. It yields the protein CASSDDRIYGYTF.